The 21 T cell receptor beta chains below were found in one sample sequenced in a study of beta chain features in type 1 diabetes. Regarding the study as a whole: Among patients with Type 1 diabetes, TCRB CDR3s were moderately but significantly shorter in every one of the four CD4+ subsets.

Reverse transcribing all isolated RNA meant expressed TCRB transcripts were sequenced. Using immunoSEQ multiplex PCR, the repertoire was profiled, and TCRdb retains in-frame clones only, with some absent. The sample shows some 290,000 clones, about 23% of them seen only once. These receptors lack a known antigen. The specimen was naive CD4+ T cells from blood. The receptors here all came from a woman aged 25 to 39 with type 1 diabetes.

This clone showed up just once. The rearrangement joins TRBV4-1 to TRBJ2-6; weak D call: TRBD1 (6 bases). Trimming shortened V by 1 base and J by 13 bases, and 17 bases separated the two germline ends. Germline V gene sequence: CDR1 MGHRA, CDR2 YSYEKL. This CDR3 has 15 residues. DNA of the CDR3: TGCGCCAGCAGCCAAGGGCAGGGGCTGGGGAAGGTCCTGACTTTC. Protein: CASSQGQGLGKVLTF.

This clone was detected only a few times. This chain links TRBV18 with TRBJ1-4, with a weak D call TRBD1 (5 bases). The CDR3 spans 17 residues. Per the germline V gene, CDR1 is KGHSH and CDR2 is LQKENI. Deletions cut 2 bases from V and 0 bases from J, with 13 bases between. As DNA, the CDR3 is TGTGCCAGCTCACCAGTCGTGGACACCTCAACTAATGAAAAACTGTTTTTT. It is translated as CASSPVVDTSTNEKLFF.

This clone occurred a few times. V is TRBV5-1 and J is TRBJ2-1; 8 positions agree with TRBD1. The CDR3 spans 14 residues. Per germline, CDR1 SGHRS and CDR2 YFSETQ. Unmatched junction bases numbered 3, after V lost 3 bases and J lost 4 bases. CDR3: CASSSDRAYNEQFF. CDR3 nucleotide sequence: TGCGCCAGCAGCTCGGACAGGGCTTACAATGAGCAGTTCTTC.

This clone was recorded a few times. The V gene is TRBV27, the J gene TRBJ2-7; 7 nucleotides align to TRBD1. Germline-derived CDR1 and CDR2 are MNHEY and SMNVEV (reference sequence). With 5 bases clipped from V and 4 bases from J, the junction kept 14 bases outside the gene matches. The CDR3 has 16 residues. The CDR3 loop reads CASSQGQPKLGYEQYF. CDR3 nucleotide sequence: TGTGCCAGCAGTCAGGGACAGCCGAAGCTCGGGTACGAGCAGTACTTC.

This clone was detected a few times. V and J are TRBV28 and TRBJ2-1; D gene unclear. V lost 5 bases and J lost 6, with 5 bases in between. The germline V gene has CDR1 MDHEN and CDR2 SYDVKM. This CDR3 comprises 11 residues. The CDR3 reads CASSPRNEQFF. The CDR3 DNA reads as TGTGCCAGCAGTCCTCGCAATGAGCAGTTCTTC.

This clone was seen only a few times. This chain links TRBV5-1 with TRBJ2-3, with D perhaps TRBD1 (6 bases). Germline CDR1 SGHRS, CDR2 YFSETQ. Trimming removed 6 bases from V and 1 base from J, with 15 bases in between. The CDR3 spans 15 residues. The CDR3 nucleotides are TGCGCCAGCACCGTATCGGCAGGGGGCACAGATACGCAGTATTTT. Its translation: CASTVSAGGTDTQYF.

The V gene is TRBV5-1, the J gene TRBJ2-5; 12 nucleotides agree with TRBD2. Germline CDR1 SGHRS, CDR2 YFSETQ. The ends lost 2 bases at V and 0 bases at J; junction bases unmatched: 8. The CDR3 runs to 18 residues. CDR3 sequence (DNA): TGCGCCAGCAGCTTTCTCCTAGCGGGAGGGCGGTACCAAGAGACCCAGTACTTC. It specifies CASSFLLAGGRYQETQYF.

This sequence joins TRBV27 and TRBJ2-1, with TRBD2 identical over 7 bases. The CDR3 length is 17 residues. J lost 8 bases, V lost 6 bases, and 19 bases had no gene match. Germline V gene data show CDR1 as MNHEY and CDR2 as SMNVEV (reference sequence). The CDR3 protein is CASRTRFGLVSVDEQFF. DNA of the CDR3: TGTGCCAGCAGGACCCGATTCGGACTAGTGTCTGTCGATGAGCAGTTCTTC.

The chain recombines TRBV7-2 with TRBJ2-3, with D possibly matching TRBD2 (5 bases). Trimming removed 5 bases from V and 2 bases from J, with 17 bases in between. Germline-derived CDR1 and CDR2 are SGHTA and FQGNSA. This CDR3 contains 16 residues. Here the CDR3 reads CASSLTKDSVTDTQYF. The CDR3 region has the DNA TGTGCCAGCAGCCTAACTAAGGACTCCGTCACAGATACGCAGTATTTT.

This clone has just a few counts. V and J are TRBV7-2 and TRBJ2-4; TRBD2 is a possible D gene (8 bases). V was clipped by 1 base and J by 11 bases, with 24 bases between them. The CDR3 loop spans 17 amino acids. From germline, CDR1 is SGHTA and CDR2 FQGNSA. As DNA, the CDR3 is TGTGCCAGCAGCTTAGAGGGGGCTAGCGGGTCTCCGAAGGTTCAGTACTTC. This encodes CASSLEGASGSPKVQYF. Drawing the rest from reference TRBV7-2 and TRBJ2-4, the complete variable domain is GAGVSQSPSNKVTEKGKDVELRCDPISGHTALYWYRQSLGQGLEFLIYFQGNSAPDKSGLPSDRFSAERTGGSVSTLTIQRTQQEDSAVYLCASSLEGASGSPKVQYFGAGTRLSVL.

This clone was detected a few times. The chain combines TRBV10-3 with TRBJ2-1; 7 bases are a match to TRBD2. The CDR3 contains 14 residues. Losses at the gene ends were 4 bases for V and 6 bases for J; bases not matched to a gene: 6. CDR1 is ENHRY, CDR2 SYGVKD, per germline. The CDR3 reads CAISGLTSVNEQFF. The CDR3, as DNA: TGTGCCATCAGTGGGCTTACTAGCGTCAATGAGCAGTTCTTC.

The chain employs TRBV5-1 and TRBJ2-3; maybe TRBD1 (5 bases). Trimming took 4 bases from V and 6 from J, leaving 12 bases between them. The CDR3 is 13 amino acids. The V gene's germline CDR1 is SGHRS and CDR2 YFSETQ. The CDR3 loop is CASSLETADTQYF. In nucleotides, the CDR3 is TGCGCCAGCAGCCTGGAGACAGCGGATACGCAGTATTTT.

This chain uses TRBV30 with TRBJ2-4, with 9 nucleotides matching TRBD1. Germline CDR1 and CDR2: GTSNPN and SVGIG (reference sequence). V trimming: 4 bases; J trimming: 5 bases; junction bases outside the gene matches: 6. The CDR3 consists of 14 residues. CDR3 in DNA: TGTGCCTGGAATAGGGGACAGGGCGAAAACATTCAGTACTTC. The encoded protein is CAWNRGQGENIQYF.

The CDR3 region is CATPGQEDTEAFF. The CDR3 region has the DNA TGTGCCACACCGGGACAGGAGGACACTGAAGCTTTCTTT. The chain carries TRBV2 and TRBJ1-1; 8 bases agree with TRBD1. With V trimmed by 10 bases and J by 3 bases, 7 bases remained unmatched. The CDR3 length is 13 residues. The germline V gene has CDR1 SNHLY and CDR2 FYNNEI.

This clone was picked up a small number of times. This chain joins TRBV7-4 and TRBJ1-2; perhaps TRBD1 as D (5 bases). The CDR3 has 9 residues. The germline V gene has CDR1 SGHVT and CDR2 SQSDAQ. CDR3 residues: CEGPPGYTF. The CDR3 nucleotides read TGTGAGGGGCCGCCCGGCTACACCTTC.

The chain combines TRBV15 with TRBJ2-1, with a possible D match to TRBD2 (6 bases). The ends were cut back, 4 bases at V and 7 bases at J, with 23 bases in the middle. The CDR3 is made up of 17 amino acids. CDR1 and CDR2 (germline): LNHNV, YYDKDF (reference sequence). CDR3 loop: CATSKDRATGLTNEQFF. DNA of the CDR3: TGTGCCACCAGCAAAGATAGAGCCACCGGACTAACGAATGAGCAGTTCTTC. Variable domain in full (rest from reference TRBV15 and TRBJ2-1): DAMVIQNPRYQVTQFGKPVTLSCSQTLNHNVMYWYQQKSSQAPKLLFHYYDKDFNNEADTPDNFQSRRPNTSFCFLDIRSPGLGDTAMYLCATSKDRATGLTNEQFFGPGTRLTVL.

This clone has a handful of counts. This chain uses TRBV25-1 with TRBJ2-4; a weak D match, TRBD2 (5 bases). V was shortened by 5 bases and J by 8 bases, with 22 bases between the two germline ends. The CDR3 is 16 amino acids. Looked up from germline, CDR1 is MGHDK and CDR2 is SYGVNS. The CDR3 nucleotides read TGTGCCAGCAGTAGGGCGACCTCTGATATGGGAGACATTCAGTACTTC. It codes for CASSRATSDMGDIQYF.

This clone was observed a few times. The chain uses TRBV7-2 and TRBJ2-2, with 8 bases lining up with TRBD1. V trimming: 4 bases; J trimming: 0 bases; junction bases outside the gene matches: 13. This CDR3 is built from 19 residues. Germline lookup yields CDR1 SGHTA and CDR2 FQGNSA. DNA of the CDR3: TGTGCCAGCAGCTCAGTGAACTTCGGGACAGGCTCGAACACCGGGGAGCTGTTTTTT. Protein sequence: CASSSVNFGTGSNTGELFF.

The genes are TRBV7-9 and TRBJ2-3; 8 bases are a match to TRBD1. The junction had 11 bases not matched to a gene; V was cut back by 7 bases and J by 2 bases. Germline CDR1 and CDR2: SEHNR and FQNEAQ (reference sequence). The CDR3 is 16 amino acids. CDR3 protein: CASNRRTGYLTDTQYF. The DNA for the CDR3 is TGTGCCAGCAATCGTCGGACAGGGTATCTCACAGATACGCAGTATTTT.

J is TRBJ2-3 and V is TRBV18; D unresolved. CDR1 is KGHSH and CDR2 is LQKENI in the germline V gene. V was cut by 6 bases and J by 6 bases, with 16 bases left in between. This CDR3 is built from 14 residues. CDR3 coding DNA: TGTGCCAGCTCCCCAAACCCAGGTGGGGATACGCAGTATTTT. Residues: CASSPNPGGDTQYF. Full variable domain (rest looked up from reference TRBV18 and TRBJ2-3): NAGVMQNPRHLVRRRGQEARLRCSPMKGHSHVYWYRQLPEEGLKFMVYLQKENIIDESGMPKERFSAEFPKEGPSILRIQQVVRGDSAAYFCASSPNPGGDTQYFGPGTRLTVL.

This clone was detected a few times. This rearrangement joins TRBV2 to TRBJ2-7, with D maybe TRBD2 (6 bases). V dropped 9 bases and J dropped 5 bases, with 23 bases sitting between them. The CDR3 is made up of 15 amino acids. Germline CDR1 is SNHLY and CDR2 is FYNNEI. CDR3 loop: CARSSWSGLIHEQYF. The CDR3 bases are TGTGCCAGATCGAGTTGGTCGGGACTTATCCACGAGCAGTACTTC.